The rows below give T cell receptor beta chains drawn from one sample of a study of blood T cells in healthy people across ages. A single record per CDR3 protein comes from TCRdb applying MiXCR to the 5' RACE reads. The sample contains 1.5 million or so distinct CDR3 sequences, roughly 43% of which appear only once. The specimen was blood. The receptor source for this set is a young woman in good health. The CDR3 runs from the conserved cysteine through the conserved F or W. Each record gives: clone size, V gene, J gene, D gene, CDR3 protein, CDR3 DNA. The D gene is left open where the match is weak. Expanded clones are given a class, and other clones once, few, many or no size at all.

size: .
V: TRBV6-5
J: TRBJ1-2
D: .
CDR3: CASRTIQGMNYDYTF
DNA: TGTGCCAGCAGAACAATCCAGGGTATGAACTATGACTACACCTTC

size: .
V: TRBV10-3
J: TRBJ2-3
D: TRBD2
CDR3: CAISEFLTSGSTDTQYF
DNA: TGTGCCATCAGTGAGTTTTTGACTAGCGGTAGCACAGATACGCAGTATTTT

size: .
V: TRBV5-1
J: TRBJ2-3
D: TRBD2
CDR3: CASSLVAGGPMQYF
DNA: TGCGCCAGCAGCTTGGTTGCGGGAGGGCCTATGCAGTATTTT

size: .
V: TRBV6-6
J: TRBJ1-2
D: .
CDR3: CASSSSPRRGPNYGYTF
DNA: TGTGCCAGCAGTTCTTCCCCCCGGCGAGGACCAAACTATGGCTACACCTTC

size: .
V: TRBV12-3/TRBV12-4
J: TRBJ2-1
D: TRBD2
CDR3: CASRGGGGGSYNEQFF
DNA: TGTGCCAGCAGGGGCGGCGGGGGGGGATCATACAATGAGCAGTTCTTC

size: few
V: TRBV28
J: TRBJ2-7
D: TRBD1
CDR3: CASSPGTEVHEQYF
DNA: TGTGCCAGCAGTCCCGGGACAGAAGTACACGAGCAGTACTTC

size: .
V: TRBV7-9
J: TRBJ1-4
D: TRBD1
CDR3: CASSPRDSQYEKLFF
DNA: TGTGCCAGCAGCCCAAGGGACAGTCAGTATGAAAAACTGTTTTTT

size: few
V: TRBV18
J: TRBJ1-1
D: .
CDR3: CASSTGPIDGTEAFF
DNA: TGTGCCAGCTCAACCGGACCGATAGATGGGACTGAAGCTTTCTTT

size: .
V: TRBV7-2
J: TRBJ1-5
D: .
CDR3: CASSPHPRGGVLGNQPQHF
DNA: TGTGCCAGCAGCCCCCACCCCAGGGGTGGAGTGTTGGGCAATCAGCCCCAGCATTTT

size: few
V: TRBV29-1
J: TRBJ1-2
D: TRBD1
CDR3: CSVTTGVVGYTF
DNA: TGCAGCGTAACGACAGGGGTGGTTGGCTACACCTTC

size: few
V: TRBV6-6
J: TRBJ2-3
D: TRBD2
CDR3: CASSSSSLAPGDTQYF
DNA: TGTGCCAGCAGTTCTTCCTCACTAGCGCCCGGGGATACGCAGTATTTT

size: .
V: TRBV20-1
J: TRBJ1-2
D: TRBD1
CDR3: CRGRGQNYGYTF
DNA: TGCCGTGGGCGGGGACAGAACTATGGCTACACCTTC

size: once
V: TRBV18
J: TRBJ2-1
D: .
CDR3: CASSPRAGHPFF
DNA: TGTGCCAGCTCACCAAGGGCAGGGCATCCGTTCTTC

size: .
V: TRBV4-1
J: TRBJ1-5
D: .
CDR3: CASSQDRGVNQPQHF
DNA: TGCGCCAGCAGCCAAGATCGTGGAGTAAATCAGCCCCAGCATTTT

size: once
V: TRBV6-4
J: TRBJ1-1
D: .
CDR3: CASSDTDRNTEAFF
DNA: TGTGCCAGCAGTGACACGGACAGGAACACTGAAGCTTTCTTT

size: few
V: TRBV3-1
J: TRBJ2-5
D: TRBD2
CDR3: CASSQDSGGRARKTQYF
DNA: TGTGCCAGCAGCCAAGATTCGGGCGGGAGGGCCAGAAAGACCCAGTACTTC

size: few
V: TRBV12-3/TRBV12-4
J: TRBJ2-3
D: .
CDR3: CASSLITQAGADTQYF
DNA: TGTGCCAGCAGTTTAATCACGCAGGCTGGGGCAGATACGCAGTATTTT

size: .
V: TRBV5-4
J: TRBJ2-5
D: .
CDR3: CASSLLSSRAYQETQYF
DNA: TGTGCCAGCAGCTTGTTGTCTAGTCGGGCGTATCAAGAGACCCAGTACTTC

size: few
V: TRBV5-1
J: TRBJ2-3
D: TRBD1
CDR3: CASSFGRGKDTQYF
DNA: TGCGCCAGCAGCTTCGGCAGGGGGAAGGATACGCAGTATTTT

size: few
V: TRBV5-1
J: TRBJ2-3
D: TRBD1
CDR3: CASSVQGAAGTDTQYF
DNA: TGCGCCAGCAGCGTACAGGGGGCGGCTGGCACAGATACGCAGTATTTT

size: few
V: TRBV12-5
J: TRBJ1-5
D: TRBD1
CDR3: CASGSGQGATYDQPQHF
DNA: TGTGCTAGTGGTTCCGGACAGGGGGCTACTTACGATCAGCCCCAGCATTTT

size: few
V: TRBV5-1
J: TRBJ2-7
D: .
CDR3: CASSSSLGGSYEQYF
DNA: TGCGCCAGCAGCTCCTCACTGGGGGGCTCCTACGAGCAGTACTTC

size: .
V: TRBV4-1
J: TRBJ1-1
D: .
CDR3: CASSQGQAHSEAFF
DNA: TGCGCCAGCAGCCAAGGACAGGCCCACTCTGAAGCTTTCTTT

size: once
V: TRBV5-1
J: TRBJ2-1
D: TRBD2
CDR3: CASSFSGSGGNEQFF
DNA: TGCGCCAGCAGCTTTAGCGGGAGTGGTGGGAATGAGCAGTTCTTC

size: .
V: TRBV15
J: TRBJ1-4
D: .
CDR3: CATSGIPRNEKLFF
DNA: TGTGCCACCAGCGGAATCCCCCGTAATGAAAAACTGTTTTTT

size: .
V: TRBV9
J: TRBJ1-1
D: .
CDR3: CASSAATEAFF
DNA: TGTGCCAGCAGCGCCGCCACTGAAGCTTTCTTT

size: few
V: TRBV5-6
J: TRBJ2-1
D: .
CDR3: CASSQTGLNEQFF
DNA: TGTGCCAGCAGCCAAACAGGACTCAATGAGCAGTTCTTC

size: .
V: TRBV6-1
J: TRBJ1-1
D: .
CDR3: CASRRNGPINPNTEAFF
DNA: TGTGCCAGCAGACGCAACGGTCCTATAAACCCAAACACTGAAGCTTTCTTT

size: .
V: TRBV29-1
J: TRBJ1-1
D: .
CDR3: CGVATDVARREAFF
DNA: TGCGGCGTTGCGACCGACGTGGCCCGACGTGAAGCTTTCTTT

size: .
V: TRBV24-1
J: TRBJ2-7
D: .
CDR3: CATRAGGVNEQYF
DNA: TGTGCCACCAGGGCAGGCGGCGTCAATGAGCAGTACTTC

size: few
V: TRBV7-9
J: TRBJ1-4
D: .
CDR3: CASSPVDRYEKLFF
DNA: TGTGCCAGCAGCCCCGTGGACAGATATGAAAAACTGTTTTTT

size: few
V: TRBV10-1
J: TRBJ2-1
D: .
CDR3: CASSESRWAIYNEQFF
DNA: TGCGCCAGCAGTGAGTCTCGATGGGCCATCTACAATGAGCAGTTCTTC

size: few
V: TRBV18
J: TRBJ2-3
D: .
CDR3: CASSATAITDTQYF
DNA: TGTGCCAGCTCAGCGACAGCAATCACAGATACGCAGTATTTT

size: few
V: TRBV6-6
J: TRBJ2-5
D: .
CDR3: CASSYSPVGPFQETQYF
DNA: TGTGCCAGCAGTTACTCGCCGGTTGGGCCTTTCCAAGAGACCCAGTACTTC

size: few
V: TRBV6-2/TRBV6-3
J: TRBJ2-1
D: .
CDR3: CASSQVGVAEQFF
DNA: TGTGCCAGCAGTCAGGTAGGGGTTGCTGAGCAGTTCTTC

size: few
V: TRBV6-1
J: TRBJ2-7
D: .
CDR3: CASSELVGYEQYF
DNA: TGTGCCAGCAGTGAACTTGTGGGGTACGAGCAGTACTTC

size: .
V: TRBV3-1
J: TRBJ2-1
D: TRBD1
CDR3: CASSQGSGTGFWETQFF
DNA: TGTGCCAGCAGCCAAGGGTCCGGGACAGGGTTTTGGGAGACCCAGTTCTTC

size: .
V: TRBV6-5
J: TRBJ1-5
D: TRBD1
CDR3: CASSLFAGTGPQHF
DNA: TGTGCCAGCAGTTTATTCGCCGGGACAGGGCCCCAGCATTTT

size: .
V: TRBV20-1
J: TRBJ2-7
D: .
CDR3: CSARGGPSSYNEQYF
DNA: TGCAGTGCTAGAGGAGGTCCGAGCTCCTACAATGAGCAGTACTTC

size: .
V: TRBV11-1
J: TRBJ2-1
D: .
CDR3: CASSLAPGEQFF
DNA: TGTGCCAGCAGCTTAGCGCCGGGTGAGCAGTTCTTC

size: .
V: TRBV25-1
J: TRBJ2-7
D: TRBD1
CDR3: CASSSRQGPYNEQYF
DNA: TGTGCCAGCAGTTCCCGACAGGGGCCCTACAATGAGCAGTACTTC

size: few
V: TRBV7-2
J: TRBJ2-3
D: .
CDR3: CASSLQPDTQYF
DNA: TGTGCCAGCAGCTTACAGCCCGATACGCAGTATTTT

size: .
V: TRBV20-1
J: TRBJ1-5
D: .
CDR3: CSAGESNQPQHF
DNA: TGCAGTGCTGGAGAGAGCAATCAGCCCCAGCATTTT

size: few
V: TRBV20-1
J: TRBJ2-3
D: .
CDR3: CSASRASLADTQYF
DNA: TGCAGTGCTAGTCGGGCTAGCCTCGCAGATACGCAGTATTTT

size: .
V: TRBV9
J: TRBJ2-7
D: .
CDR3: CASSVADRGGEVQYF
DNA: TGTGCCAGCAGCGTGGCTGACAGGGGAGGGGAGGTCCAGTACTTC

size: .
V: TRBV7-2
J: TRBJ2-7
D: TRBD2
CDR3: CASSPMTSGNSEQYF
DNA: TGTGCCAGCAGCCCGATGACTAGCGGGAACTCCGAGCAGTACTTC

size: .
V: TRBV20-1
J: TRBJ2-2
D: TRBD1
CDR3: CSARIMLGQGNTGELFF
DNA: TGCAGTGCTAGAATTATGTTAGGACAGGGGAACACCGGGGAGCTGTTTTTT

size: .
V: TRBV12-3/TRBV12-4
J: TRBJ2-1
D: TRBD1
CDR3: CASSPPLRQGVGEQFF
DNA: TGTGCCAGCAGCCCCCCCCTACGGCAGGGGGTGGGTGAGCAGTTCTTC